Included here is one T cell receptor beta chain sequence, with context. Clones were sequenced by immunoSEQ multiplex PCR, and TCRdb holds only the in-frame ones, with some missing. The sample holds tens of thousands of clones; roughly 76% are singletons and the top ten take 3% to 4.5%. This entry comes from a study of STAT5B mutations in CD4+ large granular lymphocyte leukemia. Study context: Among healthy donors, a particular HLA allele went with more CDR3 'QG' motifs.

The germline gives CDR1 SQVTM, CDR2 ANQGSEA. CDR3 length: 12 residues. Trimming cost V 3 bases and J 0 bases, with 6 bases left between them. Specimen: CD4+ T cells from blood buffy coats. This rearrangement joins TRBV29-1 to TRBJ2-7; D unresolved. The TCR was taken from a human donor in good health. CDR3 residues: CSVDDSSYEQYF. Here the CDR3 DNA reads TGCAGCGTTGACGACTCCTCCTACGAGCAGTACTTC.